Below are 14 T cell receptor beta chains sequenced from a single sample in a study of regulatory T cells. Amplification used 52 TRBV primers and 13 TRBJ primers. Sequencing was performed with immunoSEQ multiplex PCR; in TCRdb, only in-frame clones are kept and a portion is missing. The data contain about 35,000 clones, approximately 90% of them seen just once; the ten biggest clones take up 2% to 3%. Study outcomes and limitations: Hydrophobic residues at CDR3 positions 6 and 7 were enriched in conventional CD4+ T cells of CD3G-deficient patients.

These TCRs' antigens remain unknown. Sequenced sample: conventional CD4+ T cells sorted from blood. All receptors come from a person aged 18-30 years with CD3G deficiency.

This clone was detected a few times. The chain links TRBV6-5 to TRBJ1-1; 7 nucleotides align to TRBD1. The CDR3 consists of 15 residues. The V and J ends lost 5 bases and 1 base, in that order; junction bases with no gene match: 7. Per the germline V gene, CDR1 is MNHEY and CDR2 is SVGAGI. The CDR3 region has the DNA TGTGCCAGCAGTCGGACCGGGACAGCGAACACTGAAGCTTTCTTT. Amino acid sequence: CASSRTGTANTEAFF.

This chain connects TRBV6-6 to TRBJ1-1; tentative D call: TRBD1 (6 bases). Per germline, CDR1 MNHNY and CDR2 SVGAGI (reference sequence). The length of the CDR3 is 14 residues. Trimming pared 2 bases from V and 2 bases from J, leaving 9 bases between. As DNA, the CDR3 is TGTGCCAGCAGTTACCGGACAGTTAACACTGAAGCTTTCTTT. This codes for CASSYRTVNTEAFF.

This clone has only a few counts. This chain connects TRBV5-1 to TRBJ1-2, with TRBD1 matching over 7 bases. V shed 5 bases and J 8 bases; nucleotides not matched to a gene: 9. The germline gives CDR1 SGHRS, CDR2 YFSETQ. This CDR3 has 13 residues. CDR3: CASRSTGLEGYTF. DNA of the CDR3: TGCGCCAGCAGATCGACAGGGCTGGAAGGCTACACCTTC.

This chain links TRBV28 with TRBJ1-2; maybe TRBD1 (6 bases). The CDR3 totals 13 residues. Trimming left V 3 bases short and J 8 bases short, with 13 bases between. Germline V gene data show CDR1 as MDHEN and CDR2 as SYDVKM. CDR3: CASSFLGGQGYTF. CDR3 coding DNA: TGTGCCAGCAGTTTTTTAGGGGGACAAGGCTACACCTTC.

The rearrangement links TRBV28 to TRBJ2-2; D uncertain. CDR3 size: 16 residues. CDR1 and CDR2 from the germline V gene are MDHEN and SYDVKM. V was trimmed by 7 bases and J by 0 bases, leaving 15 bases between them. The CDR3 nucleotides read TGTGCCAGCACCCCTAATTCGAGAGCGAACACCGGGGAGCTGTTTTTT. It specifies CASTPNSRANTGELFF.

The genes are TRBV5-1 and TRBJ2-1, with TRBD2 matching 11 bases. The CDR3 covers 16 residues. Germline V lookup: CDR1 SGHRS, CDR2 YFSETQ. Unmatched junction bases numbered 5, after V lost 4 bases and J lost 2 bases. CDR3 sequence (DNA): TGCGCCAGCAGCATAACACTAGCGGGAGCCTACAATGAGCAGTTCTTC. Encoded protein: CASSITLAGAYNEQFF.

The chain has TRBV28 and TRBJ1-5; D might be TRBD1 (6 bases). The V end lost 4 bases, the J end lost 1 base, and 11 bases lay between the germline ends. The CDR3 extends over 15 amino acids. Germline-derived CDR1 and CDR2 are MDHEN and SYDVKM. CDR3 in DNA: TGTGCCAGCAGTTCAGGACAGTGGAGCAATCAGCCCCAGCATTTT. Residues: CASSSGQWSNQPQHF.

This chain connects TRBV28 to TRBJ2-6, with D possibly TRBD2 on 5 matching bases. Trimming stripped 5 bases from V and 4 bases from J, with 12 bases between. In germline, CDR1 is MDHEN, CDR2 SYDVKM. The CDR3 spans 15 residues. The CDR3 sequence is CASSQHRGGANVLTF. The CDR3 nucleotides read TGTGCCAGCAGTCAACACCGCGGGGGGGCCAACGTCCTGACTTTC.

This rearrangement joins TRBV7-8 to TRBJ2-5; possibly TRBD1 or TRBD2 for D (5 bases each). In germline, CDR1 is SGHVS, CDR2 FQNEAQ. CDR3 length: 11 amino acids. Trimming removed 4 bases from V and 9 bases from J, with 9 bases in between. CDR3 sequence (DNA): TGTGCCAGCAGCTGGAGAGGGGCCCAGTACTTC. This encodes CASSWRGAQYF.

DNA of the CDR3: TGTGCCAGCAGCTCACTGACAGGAGGGCAGTTCTTC. This encodes CASSSLTGGQFF. The J gene is TRBJ2-1, the V gene TRBV11-2, with D tentatively TRBD1 (6 bases). CDR3 length equals 12 residues. The germline V and J ends were trimmed by 4 bases and 12 bases, with 13 bases remaining between them. Per the germline V gene, CDR1 is SGHAT and CDR2 is FQNNGV.

The V call is TRBV28, the J call TRBJ1-4, with D possibly TRBD1 on 5 matching bases. Germline lookup yields CDR1 MDHEN and CDR2 SYDVKM. The CDR3 extends over 15 amino acids. Trimming removed 3 bases from V and 5 bases from J, with 13 bases in between. CDR3 sequence: CASSFSGGLNEKLFF. In nucleotides, the CDR3 is TGTGCCAGCAGTTTTTCCGGGGGTCTAAATGAAAAACTGTTTTTT.

The V call is TRBV6-1, the J call TRBJ2-3, with 8 bases aligning to TRBD1. Per the germline V gene, CDR1 is MNHNS and CDR2 is SASEGT. The ends lost 4 bases at V and 2 bases at J; junction bases unmatched: 8. CDR3 length equals 16 residues. This CDR3 reads CASSGGRGHSTDTQYF. The CDR3 DNA follows: TGTGCCAGCAGTGGAGGCAGGGGGCACTCCACAGATACGCAGTATTTT.

V and J are TRBV5-1 and TRBJ2-3, with D perhaps matching TRBD2 (7 bases). With 1 base removed from V and 4 bases from J, the gap between germline ends came to 13 bases. Germline lookup yields CDR1 SGHRS and CDR2 YFSETQ. The CDR3 has 15 residues. CDR3 loop: CASSLSTGRADTQYF. Here the CDR3 DNA reads TGCGCCAGCAGCTTGAGTACAGGGAGGGCAGATACGCAGTATTTT.

This sequence joins TRBV18 and TRBJ2-5, with D uncertain. Trimming stripped 4 bases from V and 2 bases from J, with 5 bases between. The CDR3 consists of 12 residues. Germline V lookup: CDR1 KGHSH, CDR2 LQKENI. In DNA, the CDR3 is TGTGCCAGCTCACAGGATCAAGAGACCCAGTACTTC. Protein sequence: CASSQDQETQYF.